The 2 T cell receptor beta chains in this list originate from one sample, sequenced in a study of Ad26.COV2.S vaccination and SARS-CoV-2 variants. Treatment denoted: around 19 received Ad26.COV2.S at low or high dose, single or two shots; roughly 5 received placebo; per-sample allocation not given. The investigators took samples on day 63 after the first vaccine or placebo injection. Measured with immunoSEQ multiplex PCR; TCRdb has only the in-frame clones, and not every one. The repertoire consists of about 350,000 clones, with around 88% occurring once and the leading ten covering about 10%. The source material was peripheral blood, sampled in a trial of Ad26.COV2.S vaccine versus placebo. These receptors were collected from a person between 18 and 65 years old who received the Ad26.COV2.S COVID-19 vaccine or a placebo.

The V and J genes are TRBV10-3 and TRBJ1-5; 9 nucleotides agree with TRBD1. J was trimmed by 2 bases and V by 4 bases; bases with no gene match: 0. The CDR3 is 14 residues long. CDR1 is ENHRY and CDR2 is SYGVKD in the germline V gene. The CDR3 nucleotides are TGTGCCATCAGTGGGACAGGGGGCAATCAGCCCCAGCATTTT. Residues: CAISGTGGNQPQHF.

The V gene is TRBV4-3, the J gene TRBJ2-5; either TRBD1 or TRBD2 may supply D (5 bases each). This CDR3 has 14 residues. From germline, CDR1 is LGHNA and CDR2 YSLEER. Trimming took off 5 bases at V and 2 bases at J, with 12 bases between the two ends. CDR3 sequence: CASSAPGRQETQYF. For the CDR3, the DNA is TGCGCCAGCAGCGCTCCGGGACGTCAAGAGACCCAGTACTTC.